This TCR beta chain was identified during a study of blood T cell repertoires in COVID-19. V was clipped by 1 base and J by 0 bases; unmatched bases: 2. Per germline, CDR1 LGHDT and CDR2 YNNKEL (reference sequence). CDR3 length equals 16 residues. This clone was observed a handful of times. The method was immunoSEQ multiplex PCR; TCRdb's version includes in-frame clones alone and lacks a portion of them. The data show 200,000 to 250,000 clones, 88% seen once. The chain has TRBV3-1 (or the pseudogene TRBV3-2) and TRBJ1-3; the match to TRBD1 covers 8 bases. The sequenced sample consisted of PBMCs or T cells enriched from blood (not recorded which). The TCR comes from a woman aged 25 to 39 who had been exposed to COVID-19. CDR3 amino acids: CASSQGTGPSGNTIYF. CDR3 nucleotide sequence: TGTGCCAGCAGCCAAGGGACAGGGCCCTCTGGAAACACCATATATTTT.